Listed here are 2 T cell receptor beta chains from one sample, sequenced in a study of cytomegalovirus exposure and HLA in healthy donors. In the PCR, 60 Vbeta and 13 Jbeta primers were used. Some clones are missing from TCRdb's copy, which holds only in-frame ones; the method was immunoSEQ multiplex PCR. Here the sample spans about 130,000 clones, over 70% being singletons. The sequencing input was PBMCs. The receptors here all came from a woman aged 40 to 55 in good health and CMV-seronegative.

As for this clone: The same CDR3 can be traced to other DNA sequences in this sample. The gene calls are TRBV7-9 and TRBJ1-2, with TRBD1 as a possible D gene (6 bases). Germline lookup yields CDR1 SEHNR and CDR2 FQNEAQ (reference sequence). The CDR3 is made up of 13 amino acids. V dropped 4 bases and J dropped 4 bases, with 10 bases sitting between them. CDR3 sequence: CASSSTGPYGYTF. CDR3 nucleotide sequence: TGTGCCAGCAGCTCGACAGGTCCCTATGGCTACACCTTC.

The V and J genes are TRBV4-1 and TRBJ1-4; tentative D call: TRBD1 (6 bases). The CDR3 sequence is 15 residues long. Deletions cut 6 bases from V and 0 bases from J, with 11 bases between. The germline CDR1 and CDR2 sequences are MGHRA and YSYEKL. In DNA form, the CDR3 reads TGCGCCAGCAGTGGAACAGGGTCAACTAATGAAAAACTGTTTTTT. Amino acids: CASSGTGSTNEKLFF.